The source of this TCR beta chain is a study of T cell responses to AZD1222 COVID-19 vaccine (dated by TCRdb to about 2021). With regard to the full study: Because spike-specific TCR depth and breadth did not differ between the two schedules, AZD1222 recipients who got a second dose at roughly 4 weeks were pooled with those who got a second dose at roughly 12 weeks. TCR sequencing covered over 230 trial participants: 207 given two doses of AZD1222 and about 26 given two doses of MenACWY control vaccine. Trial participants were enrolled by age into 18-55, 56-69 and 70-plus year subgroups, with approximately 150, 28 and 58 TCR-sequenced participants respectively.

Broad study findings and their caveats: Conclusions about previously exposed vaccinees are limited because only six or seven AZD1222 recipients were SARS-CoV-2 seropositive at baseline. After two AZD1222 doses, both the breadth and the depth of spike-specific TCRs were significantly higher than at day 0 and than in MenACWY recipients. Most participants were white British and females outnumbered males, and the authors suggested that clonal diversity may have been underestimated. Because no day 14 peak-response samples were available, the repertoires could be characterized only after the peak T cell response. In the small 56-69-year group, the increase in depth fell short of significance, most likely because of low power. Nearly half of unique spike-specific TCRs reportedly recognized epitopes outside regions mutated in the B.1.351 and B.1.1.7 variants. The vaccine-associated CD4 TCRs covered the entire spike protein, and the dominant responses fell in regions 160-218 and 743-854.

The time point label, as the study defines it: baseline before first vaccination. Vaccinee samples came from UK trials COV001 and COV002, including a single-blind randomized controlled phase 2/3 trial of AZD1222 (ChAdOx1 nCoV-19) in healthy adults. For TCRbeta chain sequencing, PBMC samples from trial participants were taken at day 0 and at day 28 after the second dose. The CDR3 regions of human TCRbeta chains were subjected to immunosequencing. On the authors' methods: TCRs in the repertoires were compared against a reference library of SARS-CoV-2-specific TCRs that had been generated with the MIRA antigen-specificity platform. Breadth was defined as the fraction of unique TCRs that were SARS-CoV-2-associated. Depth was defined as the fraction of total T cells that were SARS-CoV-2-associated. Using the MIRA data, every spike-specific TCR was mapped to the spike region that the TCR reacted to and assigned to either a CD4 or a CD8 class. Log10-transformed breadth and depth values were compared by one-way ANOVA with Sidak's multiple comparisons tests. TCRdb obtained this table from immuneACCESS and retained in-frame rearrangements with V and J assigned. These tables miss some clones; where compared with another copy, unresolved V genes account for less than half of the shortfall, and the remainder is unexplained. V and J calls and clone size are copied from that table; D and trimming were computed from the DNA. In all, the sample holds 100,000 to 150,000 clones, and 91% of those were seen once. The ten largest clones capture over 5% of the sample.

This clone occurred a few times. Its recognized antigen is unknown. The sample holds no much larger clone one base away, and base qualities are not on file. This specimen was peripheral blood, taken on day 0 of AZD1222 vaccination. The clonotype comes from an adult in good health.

The CDR3 protein: CAWSPISGNTIYF. At the DNA level, the sequence is TGTGCCTGGAGTCCCATCTCTGGAAACACCATATATTTT. Here the chain combines TRBV30 and TRBJ1-3; a confident D gene designation cannot be given. CDR1 and CDR2, per the germline V gene (reference sequence), are GTSNPN and SVGIG. V is clipped by 2 bases and J by 0 bases, and the sequence between their germline boundaries is 5 bases long. From its cysteine to its phenylalanine, the CDR3 spans 13 amino acids. The kept DNA is CDR3 alone, 39 bases in frame from the first base. The full variable domain, completed from the reference TRBV30 and TRBJ1-3 proteins outside the CDR3, reads SQTIHQWPATLVQPVGSPLSLECTVEGTSNPNLYWYRQAAGRGLQLLFYSVGIGQISSEVPQNLSASRPQDRQFILSSKKLLLSDSGFYLCAWSPISGNTIYFGEGSWLTVV.